Listed below are T cell receptor beta chains from one sample, sequenced in a study of T cell repertoires in cytomegalovirus infection. One entry per CDR3 protein, called by TCRdb with MiXCR from the reads. This sample carries around 770,000 distinct CDR3 sequences, 25% to 35% of them seen once, and the ten largest clones take 13%. Antigen specificity for these receptors is unknown. The specimen was cultured CD8+ T cells from PBMCs, collected from culture after CMV antigen stimulation. All receptors derive from a human donor in good health (CMV status not recorded). Some clones in this sample may be carry-over from other donors' samples. Both conserved end residues are part of each CDR3. D genes are given only for firm matches. Rows give clone size only sometimes, using once, few, many, or a class for an expanded clone.

NA	NA	TRBV14	TRBJ1-1	TGTGCCAGCAGCCAAGTACTGGGTAGCACTGAAGCTTTCTTT	CASSQVLGSTEAFF
NA	NA	TRBV5-6	TRBJ2-1	TGTGCCAGCAGCTCCCTAGGGTCCAACTACAATGAGCAGTTCTTC	CASSSLGSNYNEQFF
NA	NA	TRBV7-9	TRBJ1-1	TGTGCCAGCAGCTTAGCGCCAGCCTCAAACACTGAAGCTTTCTTT	CASSLAPASNTEAFF
many	NA	TRBV4-1	TRBJ2-7	TGCGCCAGCAGCCAAGATCTCCTAGGAGCGGAAGGGATCGAGCAGTACTTC	CASSQDLLGAEGIEQYF
few	NA	TRBV24-1	TRBJ1-3	TGTGCCACCAGTGATCTGCTCCAACAAGTCCGGGCCTTTTCTGGAAACACCATATATTTT	CATSDLLQQVRAFSGNTIYF
few	TRBD1	TRBV20-1	TRBJ1-6	TGCAGTGCCAACGCCGTGACAGGGGTTTCACCCCTCCACTTT	CSANAVTGVSPLHF
few	TRBD1	TRBV4-3	TRBJ1-1	TGCGCCAGCAGCCAAGATCCCGCAGGGGGCTACACTGAAGCTTTCTTT	CASSQDPAGGYTEAFF
few	TRBD1	TRBV12-3/TRBV12-4	TRBJ1-2	TGTGCCAGCATGAAGGGGGCGATGGGCTACACCTTC	CASMKGAMGYTF
few	NA	TRBV27	TRBJ1-5	TGTGCCAGCAGTTTCCAGACAGATCAGCCCCAGCATTTT	CASSFQTDQPQHF
many	NA	TRBV7-9	TRBJ1-2	TGTGCCAGCAGCTTGCTTCCTGGGGGCCCTCCGGGCTATGGCTACACCTTC	CASSLLPGGPPGYGYTF
NA	NA	TRBV12-3/TRBV12-4	TRBJ1-2	TGTGCCAGCAGTTTTACGTCTGCTGGTAACTATGGCTACACCTTC	CASSFTSAGNYGYTF
many	NA	TRBV7-2	TRBJ1-5	TGTGCCAGCAGCTTAGTACAGGGAGTGAGGAATCAGCCCCAGCATTTT	CASSLVQGVRNQPQHF
NA	TRBD1	TRBV7-9	TRBJ1-1	TGTGCCAGCAGCTCAGTGGGACAGAGTGGCACTGAAGCTTTCTTT	CASSSVGQSGTEAFF
NA	TRBD1	TRBV7-8	TRBJ2-1	TGTGCCAGCAGCTCGACAGGGGGCCCTAGCTCCTACAATGAGCAGTTCTTC	CASSSTGGPSSYNEQFF
few	TRBD1	TRBV6-1	TRBJ1-2	TGTGCCACCCAGGGACAGGGATGGTCTAACTATGGCTACACCTTC	CATQGQGWSNYGYTF
few	NA	TRBV5-4	TRBJ1-5	TGTGCCAGCAGCCACGGGCAGGCCGATGATCGGCCCCAGCATTTT	CASSHGQADDRPQHF
NA	NA	TRBV6-5	TRBJ1-1	TGTGCCAGCAGTTACTCGATCCCGCTGGGCACTGAAGCTTTCTTT	CASSYSIPLGTEAFF
NA	NA	TRBV14	TRBJ2-2	TGTGCCAGCAGCCAACGGGGAATGAACACCGGGGAGCTGTTTTTT	CASSQRGMNTGELFF
few	NA	TRBV2	TRBJ2-2	TGTGCCAGCAGGGCGATACTGGTCGGGGAGCTGTTTTTT	CASRAILVGELFF
NA	NA	TRBV7-9	TRBJ1-1	TGTGCCAGCAGCTCACAGGACAGCCCCGGGACTGAAGCTTTCTTT	CASSSQDSPGTEAFF
few	TRBD2	TRBV28	TRBJ2-1	TGTGCCAGCAGTTTCGGGACTAGCGGGGGGTCCCTTTGGAATGAGCAGTTCTTC	CASSFGTSGGSLWNEQFF
NA	NA	TRBV18	TRBJ2-3	TGTGCCAGCTCACTGGGGACGGAGAGCACAGATACGCAGTATTTT	CASSLGTESTDTQYF
NA	NA	TRBV7-9	TRBJ2-1	TGTGCCAGCAGCTCAGGGGTAGCTTACTACAATGAGCAGTTCTTC	CASSSGVAYYNEQFF
NA	NA	TRBV7-8	TRBJ1-1	TGTGCCGGCAGCTCGGAGGACAGCACTGAAGCTTTCTTT	CAGSSEDSTEAFF
few	NA	TRBV10-3	TRBJ1-2	TGTGCCATCAGAGGAGGGACCGATTCGAATTCGGCTGGCTACACCTTC	CAIRGGTDSNSAGYTF
NA	NA	TRBV5-6	TRBJ2-7	TGTGCCAGCAGCTTGGGACACTACGAGCAGTACTTC	CASSLGHYEQYF
few	NA	TRBV11-2	TRBJ2-5	TGTGCCAGCAGCTTAGCCGACCAGGGGTACCCGCAAGAGACCCAGTACTTC	CASSLADQGYPQETQYF
NA	NA	TRBV27	TRBJ2-2	TGTGCCAGCAGTTTACCCCCCCCGGGTTCGAACACCGGGGAGCTGTTTTTT	CASSLPPPGSNTGELFF
few	NA	TRBV2	TRBJ1-2	TGTGCCAGCCCTGGGAGGGGGTATGGCTACACCTTC	CASPGRGYGYTF
NA	TRBD1	TRBV12-5	TRBJ2-1	TGTGCTAGGGGTTTGGGATTCTATGGGACAGAGGATCACAATGAGCAGTTCTTC	CARGLGFYGTEDHNEQFF
NA	NA	TRBV28	TRBJ1-1	TGTGCCAGCAGTTTGGGACATCGAGTAGAAGCTTTCTTT	CASSLGHRVEAFF
NA	NA	TRBV19	TRBJ2-2	TGTGCCAGTACCATGCGTTTCAGGGTGAACACCGGGGAGCTGTTTTTT	CASTMRFRVNTGELFF
NA	NA	TRBV7-4	TRBJ2-1	TGTGCCAGCAGCTTACAGGGCCCCCTCTACAATGAGCAGTTCTTC	CASSLQGPLYNEQFF
NA	NA	TRBV6-2/TRBV6-3	TRBJ2-1	TGTGCCAGTCTTTCAAGGGGGACTTCTCCGTTGGAGCAGTTCTTC	CASLSRGTSPLEQFF
NA	TRBD2	TRBV9	TRBJ2-3	TGTGCCAGCAGCCCGGGCGGGGGACTAGGCACAGATACGCAGTATTTT	CASSPGGGLGTDTQYF
NA	NA	TRBV5-1	TRBJ2-7	TGCGCCAGCAGCTTGTCTGGGTCCCCGGACTACGAGCAGTACTTC	CASSLSGSPDYEQYF
NA	TRBD1	TRBV4-1	TRBJ2-1	TGCGCCAGCAGCTGGGGACAGGGGGATTCCAATGAGCAGTTCTTC	CASSWGQGDSNEQFF
NA	NA	TRBV6-6	TRBJ1-6	TGTGCCAGCAGTTACGAACACCGAAATAATTCACCCCTCCACTTT	CASSYEHRNNSPLHF
NA	NA	TRBV5-1	TRBJ1-3	TGCGCCAGCAGCTCTCCTAAAGGAGGGGGAAACACCATATATTTT	CASSSPKGGGNTIYF
NA	NA	TRBV6-6	TRBJ2-1	TGTGCCAGCAGTTACCCAAGCTCCTACAATGAGCAGTTCTTC	CASSYPSSYNEQFF
NA	TRBD1	TRBV2	TRBJ2-7	TGTGCCAGCAACTTACCGGGACAGGGTAACAACGAGCAGTACTTC	CASNLPGQGNNEQYF
NA	NA	TRBV25-1	TRBJ2-3	TGTGCCAGCAGTGAGACAGCTAGCACAGATACGCAGTATTTT	CASSETASTDTQYF
NA	NA	TRBV4-1	TRBJ1-5	TGTGCCAGCAGCCAAGATTTTTGGGGTGGACAGCCCCAGCATTTT	CASSQDFWGGQPQHF
NA	NA	TRBV28	TRBJ1-5	TGTGCCACTCGAAAGACGGCTTATAATCAGCCCCAGCATTTT	CATRKTAYNQPQHF
many	TRBD2	TRBV20-1	TRBJ2-1	TGCAGTTTGACTAGCGGGGGGCCCGGCAATGAGCAGTTCTTC	CSLTSGGPGNEQFF
few	NA	TRBV19	TRBJ1-1	TGTGCCAGTAGTCCTCGGGGGGCTGTCACTGAAGCTTTCTTT	CASSPRGAVTEAFF
NA	TRBD2	TRBV12-3/TRBV12-4	TRBJ2-5	TGTGCCAGCAGTTCCTCGGGGGGGCGGGGGGAGACCCAGTACTTC	CASSSSGGRGETQYF
few	NA	TRBV3-1	TRBJ1-2	TGTGCCAGCAGCCCACTCCCCAGCAGGGCCTATGGCTACACCTTC	CASSPLPSRAYGYTF
few	TRBD2	TRBV7-8	TRBJ2-3	TGTGCCAGCAGCTTAGGAGGGCGGGGGGCCCCAGATACGCAGTATTTT	CASSLGGRGAPDTQYF
few	NA	TRBV7-9	TRBJ1-1	TGTGCCAGCAGCTCGACCCCGGGGACTGAAGCTTTCTTT	CASSSTPGTEAFF
NA	NA	TRBV11-1	TRBJ2-3	TGTGCCAGCACCCAACCAGAAAGCGTTGGGAGCACAGATACGCAGTATTTT	CASTQPESVGSTDTQYF
few	NA	TRBV19	TRBJ1-1	TGTGCCAGTAGTAGCCATCAGGCTGAAGCTTTCTTT	CASSSHQAEAFF